This T cell receptor (beta chain) came from a study of CD8 T cells in ankylosing spondylitis. General observations from the study: Blood from ankylosing spondylitis patients appeared to carry a characteristic roughly eight-variant TCR beta motif.

This clonotype was counted many times. The antigen remains undetermined. Mismatch with germline at one junction end may stem from a read error. The germline V gene encodes CDR1 SGDLS and CDR2 YYNGEE. This CDR3 has 17 residues. A single record per CDR3 protein comes from TCRdb applying MiXCR to the 5' RACE reads. This table holds 200,000 to 250,000 distinct CDR3 sequences, about 7% found once. The receptor comes from a male donor with ankylosing spondylitis. The chain links TRBV9 to TRBJ2-1, with no clear D. Sequenced input: blood, either unsorted or a sorted T cell fraction (not recorded which). CDR3 DNA sequence: TGTGCCAGCAGGGCGAATAAAGAGGTGGGCTCCGACAATGAGCAGTTCTTC. It is translated as CASRANKEVGSDNEQFF.